These 3 T cell receptor beta chains were sequenced from one sample in a study of control samples from healthy donors and cancer patients. Assay used: immunoSEQ multiplex PCR; TCRdb lists only in-frame clones, some missing. Its listing shows around 190,000 clones. Sequenced sample: blood. The receptors shown here come from a woman aged 25-40 years in good health.

The chain links TRBV7-2 to TRBJ1-1; D is undetermined. V lost 0 bases, J lost 10 bases, and 15 bases lay in between. The CDR3 spans 14 residues. Looked up from germline, CDR1 is SGHTA and CDR2 is FQGNSA. CDR3 amino acids: CASSLASLGSGAFF. The CDR3 DNA reads TGTGCCAGCAGCTTAGCGAGTTTAGGGTCGGGAGCTTTCTTT.

The genes are TRBV28 and TRBJ2-6; D might be TRBD1 (5 bases). V lost 5 bases to trimming and J lost 7 bases, with 21 bases between them. This CDR3 has 17 amino acids. Looked up from germline, CDR1 is MDHEN and CDR2 is SYDVKM. The CDR3 bases are TGTGCCAGCAGTCCCAGACAGCTCAACCAGGGAGCCAACGTCCTGACTTTC. Protein product: CASSPRQLNQGANVLTF.

This rearrangement joins TRBV4-2 to TRBJ1-6; D unclear. The CDR3 totals 17 residues. V gave up 0 bases and J gave up 2 bases, with 11 bases separating them. CDR1 is LGHNA, CDR2 YNFKEQ, per germline. The CDR3 sequence: CASSQETQRPYNSPLHF. The CDR3 DNA is TGTGCCAGCAGCCAAGAAACACAGAGGCCCTATAATTCACCCCTCCACTTT.